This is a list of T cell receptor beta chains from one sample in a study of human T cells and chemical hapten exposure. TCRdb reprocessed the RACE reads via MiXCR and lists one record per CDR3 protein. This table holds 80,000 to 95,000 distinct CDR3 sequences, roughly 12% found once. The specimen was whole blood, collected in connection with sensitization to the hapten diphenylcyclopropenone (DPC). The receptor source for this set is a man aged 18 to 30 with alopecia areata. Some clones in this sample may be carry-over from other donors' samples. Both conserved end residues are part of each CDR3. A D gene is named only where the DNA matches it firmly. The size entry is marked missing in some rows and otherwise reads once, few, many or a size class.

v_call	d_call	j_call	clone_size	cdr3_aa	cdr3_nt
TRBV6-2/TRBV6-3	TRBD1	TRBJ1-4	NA	CATMDAGTGREKLFF	TGTGCCACCATGGACGCCGGGACAGGGAGGGAAAAACTGTTTTTT
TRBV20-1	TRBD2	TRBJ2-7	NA	CSARDSSTSGGPYEQYF	TGCAGTGCTAGAGACTCTTCCACTAGCGGCGGTCCCTACGAGCAGTACTTC
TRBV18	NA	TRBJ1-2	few	CASSANNYGYTF	TGTGCCAGCTCAGCTAATAACTATGGCTACACCTTC
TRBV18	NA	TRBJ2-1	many	CASSPGPQGGGNEQFF	TGTGCCAGCTCACCAGGGCCACAGGGTGGGGGCAATGAGCAGTTCTTC
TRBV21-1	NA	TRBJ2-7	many	CASSKRHHGGEQYF	TGTGCCAGCAGCAAAAGACACCACGGGGGTGAGCAGTACTTC
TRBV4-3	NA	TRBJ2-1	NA	CASSQAQGFEQFF	TGCGCCAGCAGCCAAGCTCAAGGGTTTGAGCAGTTCTTC
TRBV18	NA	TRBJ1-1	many	CASSPADGSKLNTEAFF	TGTGCCAGCTCACCCGCGGACGGATCAAAACTGAACACTGAAGCTTTCTTT
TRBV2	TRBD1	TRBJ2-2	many	CASKTGVTGELFF	TGTGCCAGCAAGACAGGGGTCACCGGGGAGCTGTTTTTT
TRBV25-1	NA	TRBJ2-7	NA	CASSLRLGEQYF	TGTGCCAGCAGTCTACGTCTCGGCGAGCAGTACTTC
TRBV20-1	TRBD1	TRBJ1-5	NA	CSASGQGRNQPQHF	TGCAGTGCTAGTGGACAGGGCAGGAATCAGCCCCAGCATTTT
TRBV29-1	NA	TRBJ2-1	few	CSVDTGRNNEQFF	TGCAGCGTTGATACGGGTAGGAATAATGAGCAGTTCTTC
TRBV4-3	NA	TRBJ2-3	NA	CASSQGSGVTDTQYF	TGCGCCAGCAGCCAAGGATCGGGGGTCACAGATACGCAGTATTTT
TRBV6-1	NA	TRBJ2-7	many	CASSRNGGRLGEQYF	TGTGCCAGCAGTAGGAACGGGGGCCGGTTGGGCGAGCAGTACTTC
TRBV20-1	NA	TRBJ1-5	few	CSARIGGSNQPQHF	TGCAGTGCTAGAATCGGGGGTAGCAATCAGCCCCAGCATTTT
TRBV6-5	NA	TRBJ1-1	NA	CASRLEQGNTEAFF	TGTGCCAGCAGACTCGAACAGGGAAACACTGAAGCTTTCTTT
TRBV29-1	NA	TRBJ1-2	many	CSVWTANYGYTF	TGCAGCGTTTGGACAGCCAACTATGGCTACACCTTC
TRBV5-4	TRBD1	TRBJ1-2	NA	CASSFSPSAGGDGYTF	TGTGCCAGCAGCTTTTCCCCCTCCGCAGGGGGAGATGGCTACACCTTC
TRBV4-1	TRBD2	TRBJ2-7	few	CASSHPGLAGGPSSYEQYF	TGCGCCAGCAGCCATCCTGGACTAGCGGGGGGCCCCAGCTCCTACGAGCAGTACTTC
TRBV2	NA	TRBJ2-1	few	CASSEVRDRSYNEQFF	TGTGCCAGCAGTGAGGTCCGGGATCGCTCCTACAATGAGCAGTTCTTC
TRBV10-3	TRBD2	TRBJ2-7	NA	CAISGGGYEQYF	TGTGCCATCAGTGGCGGGGGTTACGAGCAGTACTTC
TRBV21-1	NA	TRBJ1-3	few	CASSKEGPPAKSSQSRNTIYF	TGTGCCAGCAGCAAAGAGGGGCCCCCGGCGAAGTCCTCTCAGTCCAGAAACACCATATATTTT
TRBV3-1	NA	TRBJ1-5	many	CASSQGEHNQPQHF	TGTGCCAGCAGCCAAGGGGAACACAATCAGCCCCAGCATTTT
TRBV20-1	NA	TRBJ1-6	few	CSARADEGRNSPLHF	TGCAGTGCTAGAGCTGATGAAGGCAGGAATTCACCCCTCCACTTT
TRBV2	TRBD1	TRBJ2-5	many	CASRGDRVLQETQYF	TGTGCCAGCAGGGGAGACAGGGTGCTTCAAGAGACCCAGTACTTC
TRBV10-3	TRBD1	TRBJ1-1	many	CAISGGGAAFF	TGTGCCATCAGTGGAGGGGGCGCAGCTTTCTTT
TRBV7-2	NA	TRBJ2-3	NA	CASSSGRADTQYF	TGTGCCAGCAGCTCCGGACGCGCGGATACGCAGTATTTT
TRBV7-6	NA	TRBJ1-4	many	CASRPLQGTREKLFF	TGTGCCAGCAGACCTTTGCAGGGGACCAGGGAAAAACTGTTTTTT
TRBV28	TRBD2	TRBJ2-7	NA	CASSFNRGLAYEQYF	TGTGCCAGCAGTTTTAACCGGGGACTAGCCTACGAGCAGTACTTC
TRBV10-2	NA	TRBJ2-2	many	CATDRTGELFF	TGCGCCACGGACCGCACCGGGGAGCTGTTTTTT
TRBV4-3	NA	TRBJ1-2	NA	CASSQGPSLNGYTF	TGCGCCAGCAGCCAAGGGCCCTCCCTTAATGGCTACACCTTC
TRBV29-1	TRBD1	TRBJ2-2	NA	CSVVGQGNTGELFF	TGCAGCGTTGTTGGACAGGGAAACACCGGGGAGCTGTTTTTT
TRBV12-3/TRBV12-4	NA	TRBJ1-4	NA	CASSFSQGALGEKLFF	TGTGCCAGCAGTTTTTCCCAGGGAGCCCTCGGGGAAAAACTGTTTTTT
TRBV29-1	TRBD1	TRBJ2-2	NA	CSAPLGTATGELFF	TGCAGCGCTCCTTTGGGGACAGCCACCGGGGAGCTGTTTTTT
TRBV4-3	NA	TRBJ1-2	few	CASSQDRPGVNYGYTF	TGCGCCAGCAGCCAAGATAGGCCAGGAGTTAACTATGGCTACACCTTC
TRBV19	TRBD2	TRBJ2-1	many	CASSIDPLSGKYNEQFF	TGTGCCAGTAGTATAGATCCGCTTAGCGGGAAATACAATGAGCAGTTCTTC
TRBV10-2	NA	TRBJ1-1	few	CASSAGTMNTEAFF	TGCGCCAGCAGTGCGGGGACGATGAACACTGAAGCTTTCTTT
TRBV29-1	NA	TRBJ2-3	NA	CSVGASPTSLHTDTQYF	TGCAGCGTTGGAGCTTCTCCGACCTCTTTGCACACAGATACGCAGTATTTT
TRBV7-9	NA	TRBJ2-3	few	CASSPPRGAADTQYF	TGTGCCAGCAGCCCTCCGAGGGGCGCAGCAGATACGCAGTATTTT
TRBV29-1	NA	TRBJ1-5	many	CSVGGVNQPQHF	TGCAGCGTTGGGGGGGTAAATCAGCCCCAGCATTTT
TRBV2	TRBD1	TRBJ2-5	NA	CASTIDRGGETQYF	TGTGCCAGCACTATAGACAGGGGCGGAGAGACCCAGTACTTC
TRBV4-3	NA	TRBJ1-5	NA	CASSQDYTRGEQPQHF	TGCGCCAGCAGCCAAGATTATACCAGGGGAGAGCAGCCCCAGCATTTT
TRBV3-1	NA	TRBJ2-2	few	CASTYTGTSYTGELFF	TGTGCCAGCACCTACACCGGGACATCTTACACCGGGGAGCTGTTTTTT
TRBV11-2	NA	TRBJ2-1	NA	CASSGIRGGWNEQFF	TGTGCCAGCAGCGGGATCAGGGGTGGCTGGAATGAGCAGTTCTTC
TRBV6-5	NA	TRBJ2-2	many	CASRQTVTGELFF	TGTGCCAGCAGGCAGACCGTGACCGGGGAGCTGTTTTTT
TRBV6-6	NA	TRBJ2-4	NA	CASNKGGSKNIQYF	TGTGCCAGCAACAAAGGGGGAAGCAAAAACATTCAGTACTTC
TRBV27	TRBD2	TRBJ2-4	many	CASSLFTPSGGAANIQYF	TGTGCCAGCAGTTTATTCACCCCTAGCGGGGGGGCCGCGAACATTCAGTACTTC
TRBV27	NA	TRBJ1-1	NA	CASSFDRINTEAFF	TGTGCCAGCAGCTTCGACAGGATCAACACTGAAGCTTTCTTT
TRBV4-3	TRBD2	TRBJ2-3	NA	CASSLGLRLAGEDTQYF	TGCGCCAGCAGCCTCGGTCTCCGTCTAGCGGGGGAAGATACGCAGTATTTT
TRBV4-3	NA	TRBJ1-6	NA	CASSQWLQGFNSPLHF	TGCGCCAGCAGCCAATGGCTACAGGGATTCAATTCACCCCTCCACTTT
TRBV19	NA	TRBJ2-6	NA	CASRTTTGITGANVLTF	TGTGCCAGTAGGACAACTACAGGGATTACTGGGGCCAACGTCCTGACTTTC
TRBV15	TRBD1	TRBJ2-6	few	CATSRDLLQGAQVVSGANVLTF	TGTGCCACCAGCAGAGATTTGTTGCAGGGGGCGCAGGTCGTTTCTGGGGCCAACGTCCTGACTTTC
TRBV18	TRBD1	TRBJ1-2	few	CASSPMGQGLSIDGYTF	TGTGCCAGCTCACCAATGGGACAGGGTTTATCTATTGATGGCTACACCTTC
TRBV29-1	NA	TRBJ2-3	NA	CSVAGPDTQYF	TGCAGCGTTGCGGGTCCAGATACGCAGTATTTT
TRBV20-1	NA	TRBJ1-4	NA	CSARLQDNEKLFF	TGCAGTGCTAGGCTACAAGATAATGAAAAACTGTTTTTT
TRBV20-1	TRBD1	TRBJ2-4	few	CSVNRQGDLSFQYF	TGCAGTGTAAACAGACAGGGGGACTTATCATTTCAGTACTTC
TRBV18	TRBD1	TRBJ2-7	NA	CASSRGQGTYEQYF	TGTGCCAGCTCACGGGGACAGGGGACCTACGAGCAGTACTTC
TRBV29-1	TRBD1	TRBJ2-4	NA	CSVAGNRGKNIQYF	TGCAGCGTGGCCGGGAACAGGGGCAAAAACATTCAGTACTTC
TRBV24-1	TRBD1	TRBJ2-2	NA	CATSAGDRDTGELFF	TGTGCCACCAGTGCTGGGGACAGGGATACCGGGGAGCTGTTTTTT
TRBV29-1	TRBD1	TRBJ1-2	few	CSDTGGNHGYTF	TGCAGCGATACAGGGGGCAATCATGGCTACACCTTC
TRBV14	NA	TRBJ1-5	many	CASSQGRVDQPQHF	TGTGCCAGCAGCCAAGGGAGGGTGGATCAGCCCCAGCATTTT